This T cell receptor (beta chain) was captured in a study of blood T cell repertoires in COVID-19. Overall study context: Acute and convalescent COVID-19 specimens originated in the United States, Italy and Spain. In each case, the material was cDNA or gDNA derived from T cells, B-cell-depleted T cells, or PBMCs.

Germline V gene data show CDR1 as MDHEN and CDR2 as SYDVKM. The CDR3 is 16 residues long. The V gene lost 3 bases and the J gene lost 4 bases, with 17 bases spanning the gap. Authors' analysis steps: Amplified reference gene primers provided the basis for estimating nucleated cell counts. Assay: immunoSEQ multiplex PCR; the TCRdb copy retains only in-frame clones and omits some. The V and J calls and clone size come from that table; D and trimming were worked out from the DNA. The sample contains some 130,000 clones, 88% of which appear only once. The chain links TRBV28 to TRBJ2-3; D is perhaps TRBD2 (5 bases). The source material was peripheral blood. The sequence was obtained from a man aged 70 or older with active COVID-19. The CDR3 sequence: CASSFPDTTEADTQYF. The DNA for the CDR3 is TGTGCCAGCAGTTTTCCCGACACCACGGAGGCAGATACGCAGTATTTT.